This T cell receptor beta chain was identified during a study of T cells in Graves' hyperthyroidism and ophthalmopathy. This clonotype has a count of ten or more. RNA transcripts were the template for amplifying TCR beta CDR3 regions. RT-PCR in the first round (using the HTBI primer set) targeted the TCR CDR3. TCRdb re-called the multiplex PCR reads through MiXCR, storing one row per CDR3 protein. In the table there are 650,000 to 700,000 distinct CDR3 sequences, around a sixth of which are singletons. The CDR3 length is 15 residues. The V segment lost 10 bases and the J segment 0 bases; nucleotides outside the gene matches: 8.

The chain combines TRBV12-3 or TRBV12-4 with TRBJ1-3; 8 bases fit TRBD1. The TCR comes from a man between 45 and 60 years old with Graves' hyperthyroidism. The sequenced sample was blood. CDR3 region: CATGTGVSSGNTIYF. Written as DNA, the CDR3 is TGTGCCACCGGGACAGGCGTAAGCTCTGGAAACACCATATATTTT.